The text below deals with one T cell receptor beta chain. Its antigen is unknown. The CDR3 length is 9 residues. Germline V gives CDR1 LNHDA, CDR2 SQIVND (reference sequence). This sample was included in a study of T cell responses to AZD1222 COVID-19 vaccine. Study-wide results and limits: White British people made up most donors, females outnumbered males, and clonal diversity was possibly underestimated. Nearly half of spike-specific TCRs reportedly go after variant regions that carry no mutations.

This table comes from immunoSEQ multiplex PCR, and its TCRdb copy is limited to in-frame clones, with some not included. This sample has 45,000 to 60,000 clones, with 89% found just once. This rearrangement joins TRBV19 to TRBJ1-5; D unresolved. This specimen consisted of peripheral blood, obtained on day 0 of AZD1222 vaccination. This receptor was taken from an adult in good health. As DNA, the CDR3 is TGTGCGCGGGGTCAGCCCCAGCATTTT. This codes for CARGQPQHF.